The sequence of this TCR beta chain was determined in a study of PD-1 blockade in classical Hodgkin lymphoma. Study-level points and caveats: For complete responders, baseline diversity was comparable to that of newly diagnosed patients.

Time point: cycle 4 day 1 (C4D1), after five to seven weeks of nivolumab. Brentuximab vedotin exposure varied among the patients, all of whom had relapsed after autologous stem cell transplantation. TCRdb's copy holds only in-frame clones and misses some; the assay was immunoSEQ multiplex PCR. This table has approximately 96,000 clones, 93% appearing once. To note about this clone: Antigen: not known.

This TCR was sampled from a human donor with classical Hodgkin lymphoma. Sequencing used peripheral blood mononuclear cells (PBMCs), obtained before the fourth cycle of nivolumab.

The CDR3 here is CASSLSRGSSYNEQFF. In DNA, the CDR3 is TGTGCCAGCAGTTTATCCAGGGGCAGCTCCTACAATGAGCAGTTCTTC. V usage is TRBV28 and J usage is TRBJ2-1, with a possible D match to TRBD1 (6 bases). Germline values: CDR1 MDHEN, CDR2 SYDVKM. This CDR3 is 16 amino acids long. The ends were cut back, 1 base at V and 0 bases at J, with 10 bases in the middle.